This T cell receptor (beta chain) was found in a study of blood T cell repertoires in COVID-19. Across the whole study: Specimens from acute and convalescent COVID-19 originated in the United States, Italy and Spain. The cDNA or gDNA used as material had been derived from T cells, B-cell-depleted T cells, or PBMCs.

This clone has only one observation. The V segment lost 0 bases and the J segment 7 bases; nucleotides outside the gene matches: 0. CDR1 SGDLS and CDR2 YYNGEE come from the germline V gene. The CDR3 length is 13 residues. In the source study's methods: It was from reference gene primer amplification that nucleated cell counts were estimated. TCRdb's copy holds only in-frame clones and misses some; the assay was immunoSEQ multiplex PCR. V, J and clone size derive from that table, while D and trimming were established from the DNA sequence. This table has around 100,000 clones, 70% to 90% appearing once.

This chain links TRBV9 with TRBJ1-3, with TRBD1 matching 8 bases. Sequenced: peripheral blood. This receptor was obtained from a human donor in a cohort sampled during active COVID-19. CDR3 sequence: CASSVGDRNTIYF. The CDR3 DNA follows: TGTGCCAGCAGCGTAGGGGACAGGAACACCATATATTTT.